The present TCR beta chain was sequenced within a study of T cells in women clearing cervical HPV infection (dated by TCRdb to the late 2010s). Broadly, across the study: The cases were some 25 women with histologically confirmed HPV16-related CIN3 or worse, and 2 of these cases were invasive cancers. Because only a few women had HLA typing data, the possibility that HLA type acted as a confounder could not be ruled out. Five blinded duplicates per group were added as quality controls, so that about 60 samples were obtained: roughly 50 participants and 10 replicates. Cases had a median age of 34 years and controls had a median age of 38, with no significant differences in baseline characteristics. This exploratory proof-of-principle case-control study, nested within the Guanacaste HPV Natural History Study in Costa Rica, compared TCR repertoires among women with different cervical HPV16 outcomes. The parent cohort enrolled roughly 9,400 women aged 18 or older in Guanacaste, Costa Rica, in about 1992 to 1995 and followed the women for around seven years. Cases were matched to controls by age within five years and by the year the sample was collected. Case blood was taken at the visit when the lesion was first identified, whereas control blood was taken when infection was no longer detected. Among cases, blood sampling came a median of roughly 150 days after lesion detection, with an interquartile range of about 80 to 220 days. The controls were about 25 women whose single incident HPV16 infection cleared within 12 months with no development of precancer or cancer. Overall results and qualifications from the work: Because the number of T cells per sample was unknown, the richness differences could reflect varying T-cell content rather than repertoire biology. By combining richness with V gene abundances, random forest classifiers separated cases from controls with an estimated AUC of roughly 0.84. Cases had lower TRBV6-7 relative abundance than controls (about 0.1% versus 0.15%; Bonferroni P = 0.0008). Across sequencing depths, CIN3+ cases showed significantly higher TCR repertoire richness than controls, but evenness did not differ between the groups. The cross-sectional design could not show whether the associations came before the infection or were a result of it, and neither effector/memory subsets nor HPV-specific T cells were isolated.

Comment on this clone: No cognate antigen has been identified for it. Read coverage stops 3 residues before the CDR3 terminus; the germline J gene supplies the remainder.

Every participant had a single incident cervical HPV16 infection, and women with prevalent HPV16 infections were excluded. Cervical HPV DNA was detected with MY09/MY11 PCR, and genotyping was done with dot-blot hybridization. Less than 19 mL of heparinized blood was centrifuged, after which the buffy coat was aliquoted, frozen at -30 degrees C, and then stored at -80 degrees C. QIAGEN kits were used to extract genomic DNA from buffy coat specimens. The junction shows trimming of 0 bases on V and 4 bases on J, plus 16 bases between the germline ends. The CDR3 numbers 16 residues from cysteine through phenylalanine. The 39 bases shown cover part of the CDR3, and their frame starts at base 1. The CDR1 and CDR2 encoded by the germline V gene (reference sequence) are GTSNPN and SVGIG. TCR beta CDR3 regions were amplified by multiplex PCR using the immunoSEQ assay from an average of around 1,200 ng genomic DNA per sample. To correct primer bias, the assay used a complete synthetic TCR repertoire to set an amplification baseline. Amplicons were sequenced on the Illumina platform. As for the authors' bioinformatics: Sequences were error-corrected by clustering with frequency ratios and a modified nearest-neighbor algorithm and were then analyzed in the immunoSEQ Analyzer with IMGT gene definitions. At each rarefaction depth, TCR richness and evenness were averaged over 20 rarefaction repeats, and samples with fewer sequences than the depth were excluded. Relative abundances of V, D and J genes were compared between groups using Wilcoxon rank sum tests, with FDR correction applied. An intraclass correlation of 90% to 97% for TCR richness and an average of about 73% across over 65 gene segments were obtained from the blinded duplicates. The table comes from immuneACCESS by way of TCRdb, which keeps in-frame sequences with V and J called. Part of the clones is missing from these tables; in studies checked, under half for an unresolved V gene and the rest for unknown reasons. V and J calls and clone size are copied from that table; D and trimming were computed from the DNA. The table kept for this sample lists under 50,000 clones. The ten largest clones represent 6.4% of the sample.

The sequence was collected from a woman between 18 and 70 years old with a cervical HPV16 infection that either progressed to CIN3+ or cleared (not recorded which). The specimen was blood buffy coat. The rearrangement joined TRBV30 to TRBJ1-5, with TRBD1 as a weak D call on 5 bases. The CDR3 region reads CAWSVGRVVENQPQHF. Partial CDR3 DNA: TGTGCCTGGAGTGTGGGCAGGGTAGTAGAGAATCAGCCC.